Each of the 13 T cell receptor beta chains below was sequenced from the same sample in a study of T cells after yellow fever vaccination. MiXCR, run by TCRdb on the 5' RACE reads, gives a single entry per CDR3 protein. The sample lists about 310,000 distinct CDR3 sequences; around 3.6% were seen once. The material was PBMCs, obtained on the day of the yellow fever booster vaccination. Receptors originate from a man between 18 and 35 years old who received the YFV17D yellow fever vaccine.

This clonotype was picked up many times. This chain links TRBV5-1 with TRBJ1-3; 9 nucleotides match TRBD1. The CDR3 extends over 17 amino acids. Trimming at V came to 3 bases and at J to 2 bases, leaving 9 bases not matched to a gene. CDR1 is SGHRS, CDR2 YFSETQ, per germline. CDR3 loop: CASSYSPGQGTGNTIYF. DNA of the CDR3: TGCGCCAGCAGCTACTCGCCGGGACAGGGTACTGGAAACACCATATATTTT. Complete variable domain (other parts from reference TRBV5-1 and TRBJ1-3): KAGVTQTPRYLIKTRGQQVTLSCSPISGHRSVSWYQQTPGQGLQFLFEYFSETQRNKGNFPGRFSGRQFSNSRSEMNVSTLELGDSALYLCASSYSPGQGTGNTIYFGEGSWLTVV.

This clonotype was detected a few times. The rearrangement joins TRBV10-3 to TRBJ1-5, with a weak D call TRBD1 (5 bases). The CDR3 runs 14 residues. V was cut by 0 bases and J by 8 bases, with 11 bases left in between. Germline loops: CDR1 ENHRY, CDR2 SYGVKD. The CDR3 nucleotides read TGTGCCATCAGTGAGTCGGGGGGAATGGAGCCCCAGCATTTT. Its translation: CAISESGGMEPQHF.

V usage is TRBV19 and J usage is TRBJ2-7; D remains unclear. Deletions cut 6 bases from V and 3 bases from J, with 12 bases between. There are 13 residues in the CDR3. Germline CDR1 is LNHDA and CDR2 is SQIVND (reference sequence). The CDR3 nucleotides are TGTGCCAGTAGCCCGGGCAGCCACTACGAGCAGTACGTC. Protein: CASSPGSHYEQYV.

V gene TRBV11-2 combines with J gene TRBJ2-2; 9 positions match TRBD2. Trimming removed 0 bases from V and 7 bases from J; junction bases left unmatched: 9. The CDR3 extends over 17 amino acids. Germline V gives CDR1 SGHAT, CDR2 FQNNGV. The CDR3 nucleotides read TGTGCCAGCAGCTTAGATCGAGGCGGGGGGGCGAACGGGGAGCTGTTTTTT. This encodes CASSLDRGGGANGELFF. The complete variable domain, with remaining parts taken from reference TRBV11-2 and TRBJ2-2, reads EAGVAQSPRYKIIEKRQSVAFWCNPISGHATLYWYQQILGQGPKLLIQFQNNGVVDDSQLPKDRFSAERLKGVDSTLKIQPAKLEDSAVYLCASSLDRGGGANGELFFGEGSRLTVL.

This clonotype was observed a few times. The rearrangement joins TRBV6-2 or TRBV6-3 to TRBJ1-5, with TRBD1 matching 9 bases. V trimming: 6 bases; J trimming: 7 bases; junction bases outside the gene matches: 7. The CDR3 length is 14 residues. Germline loops: CDR1 MNHEY, CDR2 SVGEGT. CDR3 protein: CASSRTGEPQPQHF. In DNA, the CDR3 is TGTGCCAGCAGCCGGACAGGGGAACCCCAGCCCCAGCATTTT.

This clonotype has a count of ten or more. This chain uses TRBV2 with TRBJ2-7, with D perhaps TRBD1 (6 bases). The CDR3 covers 13 residues. Germline V gives CDR1 SNHLY, CDR2 FYNNEI. Trimming took off 5 bases at V and 5 bases at J, with 13 bases between the two ends. CDR3 loop: CASSLRQADEQYF. The CDR3, as DNA: TGTGCCAGCAGTCTCCGACAGGCCGACGAGCAGTACTTC.

This clonotype was observed many times. The chain combines TRBV11-2 with TRBJ1-4; D ambiguous. CDR1 and CDR2 from the germline V gene are SGHAT and FQNNGV. The CDR3 loop spans 13 amino acids. V was pared by 3 bases and J by 5 bases, with 7 bases between. The DNA of the CDR3 is TGTGCCAGCAGCTTCTCTGGGAATGAAAAACTGTTTTTT. Its protein product is CASSFSGNEKLFF.

Many counts were recorded for this clonotype. The chain is built from TRBV7-9 and TRBJ2-1; 9 bases map to TRBD1. CDR3 length: 18 residues. Germline V gene sequence: CDR1 SEHNR, CDR2 FQNEAQ (reference sequence). The trim removed 3 bases at V and 3 bases at J, leaving 12 bases unmatched. CDR3: CASSFPQNRDRVYNEQFF. The CDR3 DNA is TGTGCCAGCAGCTTTCCCCAAAACCGGGACAGGGTCTACAATGAGCAGTTCTTC.

This clonotype occurred many times. This sequence joins TRBV6-5 and TRBJ2-5; the D gene could be TRBD1 or TRBD2 (6 bases each). CDR3 length: 15 residues. Trimming took off 6 bases at V and 5 bases at J, with 19 bases between the two ends. The V gene's germline CDR1 is MNHEY and CDR2 SVGAGI. CDR3 nucleotide sequence: TGTGCCAGCAGCCAGGAGGGGGGCGTTTGGGAGACCCAGTACTTC. Translation gives CASSQEGGVWETQYF.

This clonotype was seen a few times. This chain connects TRBV11-2 to TRBJ2-4, with a tentative D call TRBD1 (5 bases). There are 16 residues in the CDR3. The V gene lost 6 bases and the J gene lost 1 base, with 16 bases spanning the gap. In germline, CDR1 is SGHAT, CDR2 FQNNGV. CDR3 sequence: CASSGAPKGAKNIQYF. CDR3 coding DNA: TGTGCCAGCAGTGGGGCCCCAAAGGGGGCCAAAAACATTCAGTACTTC.

The table lists this clonotype with many counts. The chain is built from TRBV15 and TRBJ2-5; 9 bases map to TRBD2. J lost 8 bases, V lost 2 bases, and 9 bases had no gene match. The CDR3 is 15 residues long. The germline CDR1 and CDR2 sequences are LNHNV and YYDKDF (reference sequence). The CDR3, as DNA: TGTGCCACCAGCAGAAGACTAGCGGATACCAACACCCAGTACTTC. It encodes CATSRRLADTNTQYF.

This clonotype was observed a few times. The gene calls are TRBV20-1 and TRBJ2-2; 9 bases map to TRBD2. CDR1 DFQATT and CDR2 SNEGSKA come from the germline V gene (reference sequence). The CDR3 runs 18 residues. Losses at the gene ends were 4 bases for V and 0 bases for J; bases not matched to a gene: 12. The CDR3 coding sequence is TGCAGTGCTACCCGCAGGGGTAGCGGGGGATCGAACACCGGGGAGCTGTTTTTT. Amino acids: CSATRRGSGGSNTGELFF.

The table lists this clonotype with many counts. The chain joins TRBV20-1 to TRBJ1-4; 7 nucleotides align to TRBD1. CDR1 DFQATT and CDR2 SNEGSKA come from the germline V gene (reference sequence). The CDR3 totals 15 residues. The CDR3 DNA is TGCAGGATACCGCAGACAGGGCCCGACAATGAAAAACTGTTTTTT. It translates to CRIPQTGPDNEKLFF.